The entry that follows covers one T cell receptor gamma chain sequence. Its antigen remains unidentified. No qualities accompany the bases; no much larger clone lies one base away. The germline V gene yields VENAVY for CDR1 and YDSYNSRV for CDR2. After removal of 3 bases from V and 5 bases from J, the junction retains 7 bases not matched to a gene. Including the terminal cysteine and phenylalanine, the CDR3 comprises 13 residues. Only the CDR3 DNA stays, 39 bases, in frame from base 1. The data stem from a study of human gamma delta and Vdelta1 T cells listed by TCRdb under 2018. Background for the entire study: The study examined Delta One T cells, which are Vd1+ gamma-delta T cells, as cytotoxic effectors against acute myeloid leukemia. What the research found in general, with its limitations: According to the report, Delta One T cells were polyclonal and showed broad cytotoxic targeting of acute myeloid leukemia.

The protocol used for the library was PCR. For sequencing, an Illumina MiSeq was employed. Clonotypes were called again by TCRdb from the public reads via CATT, and duplicate nucleotide sequences were then merged into one entry. This sample lists over 7,500 gamma-chain clones; 45% were detected once. Roughly 2.7% of the sample comes from the top ten. This TCR was sampled from a human donor in good health. The sequence joins TRGV8 to TRGJ1 or TRGJ2. Input material: Vdelta1 gamma-delta T cells from blood grown in culture (DOT cells). What this sample's cell subset or site label stands for: Delta One T cells, in vitro expanded/differentiated Vd1+ gamma-delta T cells. The CDR3 protein is CATWDHLNYKKLF. The DNA sequence follows: TGTGCCACCTGGGATCATCTAAATTATAAGAAACTCTTT.